This T cell receptor beta chain was obtained from a study of blood T cells in healthy people across ages. Study findings and constraints: In long-lived donors, naive CD4+ cell counts and diversity exceeded those of aged donors. From one million sequenced T cells, diversity estimates were lower bounds.

V was pared by 0 bases and J by 3 bases, with 13 bases between. This CDR3 region has 15 residues. Germline loops: CDR1 SGHNT, CDR2 YYREEE (reference sequence). This clonotype was seen ten or more times. What it binds is unknown. Alongside a J-beta primer mix, a sample-barcoded 5' primer served in a second PCR lasting 7 to 11 cycles. A template-switch adaptor containing 12 random nucleotides labeled each cDNA molecule. In TCRdb, the 5' RACE reads were re-called with MiXCR into one record per CDR3 protein. The table lists fewer than 800,000 distinct CDR3 sequences, roughly 32% of them singletons. This chain connects TRBV5-4 to TRBJ2-7; a weak D match, TRBD2 (7 bases). This TCR derives from a woman of 80 years or more in good health. Sequenced material: blood. The CDR3 DNA follows: TGTGCCAGCAGCTTGGGCGGGGGCAATTTCTACGAGCAGTACTTC. Translation gives CASSLGGGNFYEQYF.